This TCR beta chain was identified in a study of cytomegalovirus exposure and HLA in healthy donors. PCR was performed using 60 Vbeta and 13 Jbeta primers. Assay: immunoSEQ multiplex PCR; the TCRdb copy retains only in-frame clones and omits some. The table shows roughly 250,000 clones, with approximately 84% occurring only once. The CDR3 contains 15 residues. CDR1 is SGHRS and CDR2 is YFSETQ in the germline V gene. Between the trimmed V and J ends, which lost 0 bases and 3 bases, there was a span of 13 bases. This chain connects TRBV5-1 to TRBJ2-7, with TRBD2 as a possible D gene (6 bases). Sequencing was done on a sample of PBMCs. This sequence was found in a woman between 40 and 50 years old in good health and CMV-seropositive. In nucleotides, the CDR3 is TGCGCCAGCAGCTTGGTGGTAGCCGGGGGCTACGAGCAGTACTTC. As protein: CASSLVVAGGYEQYF.